These 18 T cell receptor beta chains were all obtained from the same sample, sequenced in a study of blood T cells in healthy people across ages. Combining a sample-barcoded 5' primer with a J-beta primer mix, a second PCR ran for 7 to 11 cycles. TCRdb re-analysed the 5' RACE reads in MiXCR, keeping a single row per CDR3 protein. The table has under 700,000 distinct CDR3 sequences, around 24% seen once. These data were likewise used in another study, on T cells of mothers and their children.

Sequenced: blood. Receptors originate from a boy aged 5-17 years in good health.

The gene calls are TRBV20-1 and TRBJ2-7; either TRBD1 or TRBD2 may fit D (5 bases each). Between the trimmed V and J ends, which lost 5 bases and 2 bases, there was a span of 16 bases. Germline V gives CDR1 DFQATT, CDR2 SNEGSKA (reference sequence). The CDR3 has 14 amino acids. CDR3 nucleotide sequence: TGCAGTGCTTCTCCACCCAGAGGGGCCTACGAGCAGTACTTC. Translating gives CSASPPRGAYEQYF.

This clonotype turned up a few times. The chain has TRBV12-3 or TRBV12-4 and TRBJ1-4; maybe TRBD1 (5 bases). The CDR3 extends over 15 amino acids. The germline V and J ends were trimmed by 3 bases and 3 bases, with 11 bases remaining between them. The CDR3 coding sequence is TGTGCCAGCAGTTTTGGGGGGTCAGCTAATGAAAAACTGTTTTTT. Protein product: CASSFGGSANEKLFF.

This clonotype has more than one count but fewer than ten. This chain joins TRBV28 and TRBJ1-2; no reliable D call. V was pared by 1 base and J by 1 base, with 10 bases between. The CDR3 has 15 residues. CDR1 and CDR2 (germline): MDHEN, SYDVKM. The CDR3 loop reads CASSLSSGFNYGYTF. CDR3 nucleotides: TGTGCCAGCAGTTTATCTTCTGGGTTTAACTATGGCTACACCTTC.

The gene calls are TRBV6-2 or TRBV6-3 and TRBJ2-6, with no clear D. The ends were cut back, 6 bases at V and 1 base at J, with 10 bases in the middle. The CDR3 has 15 amino acids. Germline CDR1 is MNHEY and CDR2 is SVGEGT. Written as DNA, the CDR3 is TGTGCCAGCAGCCTATACACATCTGGGGCCAACGTCCTGACTTTC. This gives the protein CASSLYTSGANVLTF.

This clonotype was recorded a few times. The V gene is TRBV10-3, the J gene TRBJ2-6; D might be TRBD2 (6 bases). Germline CDR1 ENHRY, CDR2 SYGVKD. V shed 2 bases and J shed 0 bases, with 17 bases lying between them. CDR3 length: 19 amino acids. DNA for the CDR3: TGTGCCATCAGTGAGCGGTACAGGTGGAGGGGCTCTGGGGCCAACGTCCTGACTTTC. This sequence encodes CAISERYRWRGSGANVLTF.

This clonotype came up a few times. The rearrangement joins TRBV7-8 to TRBJ2-5; 7 bases are a match to TRBD1. The CDR3 spans 13 residues. J gave up 5 bases and V 8 bases, and 8 bases lay outside the gene matches. The germline gives CDR1 SGHVS, CDR2 FQNEAQ. The CDR3 sequence: CASRRGPGETQYF. In DNA, the CDR3 is TGTGCCAGCCGAAGGGGGCCAGGGGAGACCCAGTACTTC.

The chain combines TRBV20-1 with TRBJ2-1, with 7 bases identical to TRBD2. CDR1 is DFQATT, CDR2 SNEGSKA, per germline (reference sequence). The CDR3 length is 15 residues. V gave up 4 bases and J gave up 0 bases; unmatched junction bases: 6. For the CDR3, the DNA is TGCAGTGCTACCCCCGGGACTATCTCCTACAATGAGCAGTTCTTC. Its translation is CSATPGTISYNEQFF.

The rearrangement links TRBV30 to TRBJ2-5; D is ambiguous. CDR3 length: 11 residues. V shed 0 bases and J shed 5 bases, with 4 bases lying between them. The germline V gene has CDR1 GTSNPN and CDR2 SVGIG (reference sequence). CDR3 nucleotides: TGTGCCTGGAGTGTAAAGGAGACCCAGTACTTC. This translates into CAWSVKETQYF.

Only a few counts were recorded for this clonotype. The chain couples TRBV12-3 or TRBV12-4 to TRBJ2-5, with TRBD2 as a possible D gene (6 bases). Gene TRBJ2-1 matches the end of the DNA better, so the J call may be wrong. The CDR3 length is 15 residues. CDR3 DNA: TGTGCCAGCAGCATCCCGGCGCGGGGAGACAATGAGCAGTTCTTC. This encodes CASSIPARGDNEQFF.

This clonotype came up a few times. The rearrangement links TRBV7-2 to TRBJ1-1; the D is unclear. Germline CDR1 reads SGHTA; CDR2 reads FQGNSA. The CDR3 is made up of 13 amino acids. The ends were cut back, 1 base at V and 1 base at J, with 4 bases in the middle. The CDR3 DNA reads as TGTGCCAGCAGCTTAGTTACGAACACTGAAGCTTTCTTT. This gives the protein CASSLVTNTEAFF.

This clonotype was detected only a few times. J is TRBJ2-3 and V is TRBV6-6, with 7 positions matching TRBD2. Trimming removed 7 bases from V and 0 bases from J; junction bases left unmatched: 7. Germline CDR1 MNHNY, CDR2 SVGAGI (reference sequence). The CDR3 loop spans 15 amino acids. CDR3 in amino acids: CASNGLVPSTDTQYF. The CDR3 coding sequence is TGTGCCAGCAACGGACTAGTCCCCAGCACAGATACGCAGTATTTT.

The chain employs TRBV6-6 and TRBJ1-5; 8 nucleotides align to TRBD1. V gave up 7 bases and J gave up 3 bases; unmatched junction bases: 5. The germline CDR1 and CDR2 sequences are MNHNY and SVGAGI (reference sequence). The CDR3 is made up of 14 amino acids. This CDR3 is CASMQGAYNQPQHF. CDR3 nucleotides: TGTGCCAGCATGCAGGGGGCCTACAATCAGCCCCAGCATTTT.

The chain has TRBV12-3 or TRBV12-4 and TRBJ2-7; possible D gene TRBD2, 5 bases. V lost 9 bases and J 2 bases, leaving 20 bases between the germline ends. The CDR3 contains 15 residues. As DNA, the CDR3 is TGTGCCAGTCGCCGGGGTCCGGCTTCAGCCTACGAGCAGTACTTC. Residues: CASRRGPASAYEQYF.

The chain has TRBV19 and TRBJ2-3, with 8 nucleotides matching TRBD2. The V gene end was trimmed by 6 bases and the J gene end by 5 bases; junction bases not matched to a gene: 13. The V gene's germline CDR1 is LNHDA and CDR2 SQIVND (reference sequence). This CDR3 comprises 16 residues. The DNA for the CDR3 is TGTGCCAGTAGGGCGTCCACGGGAGGGGGAGAAGATACGCAGTATTTT. Encoded protein: CASRASTGGGEDTQYF.

A word on this clonotype: No conserved phenylalanine or tryptophan ends this CDR3, so it is likely a read error. The chain has TRBV28 and TRBJ1-1; D might be TRBD1 (5 bases). In germline, CDR1 is MDHEN, CDR2 SYDVKM. V lost 4 bases and J 4 bases, leaving 16 bases between the germline ends. The CDR3 is 15 amino acids. The CDR3 loop is CASSSPGRKGTEAFL. Written as DNA, the CDR3 is TGTGCCAGCAGTTCCCCGGGACGAAAGGGCACTGAAGCTTTCCTT.

This clonotype was counted a few times. V is TRBV12-3 or TRBV12-4 and J is TRBJ2-5, with a tentative D call TRBD2 (5 bases). Trimming took off 7 bases at V and 2 bases at J, with 14 bases between the two ends. The CDR3 spans 14 residues. In DNA, the CDR3 is TGTGCCAGCATGGCCTGGGGAGCTCAAGAGACCCAGTACTTC. Its translation: CASMAWGAQETQYF.

This clonotype came up many times. The genes are TRBV10-3 and TRBJ2-1, with 7 bases that match TRBD1. The CDR3 has 13 amino acids. J was trimmed by 5 bases and V by 6 bases; bases with no gene match: 4. Germline-derived CDR1 and CDR2 are ENHRY and SYGVKD. The CDR3 DNA is TGTGCCATCAGGACTGGGACAGACAATGAGCAGTTCTTC. Protein: CAIRTGTDNEQFF.

The chain is built from TRBV30 and TRBJ2-4; possible D gene TRBD1, 6 bases. Germline CDR1 is GTSNPN and CDR2 is SVGIG (reference sequence). The CDR3 contains 12 residues. Deletions cut 5 bases from V and 8 bases from J, with 13 bases between. CDR3 sequence: CAWGLRGDIQYF. CDR3 nucleotides: TGTGCCTGGGGGCTCAGGGGTGACATTCAGTACTTC. The full variable domain, its missing parts supplied by reference TRBV30 and TRBJ2-4, is SQTIHQWPATLVQPVGSPLSLECTVEGTSNPNLYWYRQAAGRGLQLLFYSVGIGQISSEVPQNLSASRPQDRQFILSSKKLLLSDSGFYLCAWGLRGDIQYFGAGTRLSVL.